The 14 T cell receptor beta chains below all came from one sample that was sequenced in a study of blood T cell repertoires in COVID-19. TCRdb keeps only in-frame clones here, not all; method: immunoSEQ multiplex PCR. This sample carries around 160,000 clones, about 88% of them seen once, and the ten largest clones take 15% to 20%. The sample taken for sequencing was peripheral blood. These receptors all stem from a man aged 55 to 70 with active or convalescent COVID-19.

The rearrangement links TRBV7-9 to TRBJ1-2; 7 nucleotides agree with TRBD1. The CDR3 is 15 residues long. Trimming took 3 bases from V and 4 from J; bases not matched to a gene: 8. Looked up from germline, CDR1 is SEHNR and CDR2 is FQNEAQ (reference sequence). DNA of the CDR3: TGTGCCAGCAGCTTGCCGGGACAGACTCTCTATGGCTACACCTTC. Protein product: CASSLPGQTLYGYTF. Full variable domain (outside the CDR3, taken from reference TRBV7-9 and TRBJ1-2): DTGVSQNPRHKITKRGQNVTFRCDPISEHNRLYWYRQTLGQGPEFLTYFQNEAQLEKSRLLSDRFSAERPKGSFSTLEIQRTEQGDSAMYLCASSLPGQTLYGYTFGSGTRLTVV.

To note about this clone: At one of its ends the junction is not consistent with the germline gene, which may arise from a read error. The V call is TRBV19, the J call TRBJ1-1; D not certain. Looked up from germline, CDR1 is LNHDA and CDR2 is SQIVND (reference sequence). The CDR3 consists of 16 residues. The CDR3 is CASSIAALAENAEAFF. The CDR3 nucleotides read TGTGCCAGTAGTATAGCGGCCCTCGCGGAGAACGCTGAAGCTTTCTTT.

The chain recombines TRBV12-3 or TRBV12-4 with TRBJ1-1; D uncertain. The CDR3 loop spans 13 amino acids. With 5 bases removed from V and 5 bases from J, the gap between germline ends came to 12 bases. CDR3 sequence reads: CASSLQIQTEAFF. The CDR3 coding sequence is TGTGCCAGCAGTCTACAGATTCAAACTGAAGCTTTCTTT.

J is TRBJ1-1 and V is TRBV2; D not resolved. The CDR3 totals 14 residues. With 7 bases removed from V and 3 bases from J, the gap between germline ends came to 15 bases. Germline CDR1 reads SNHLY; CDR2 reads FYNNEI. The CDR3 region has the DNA TGTGCCAGCACTAGCTCTAGGGAGTACACTGAAGCTTTCTTT. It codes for CASTSSREYTEAFF. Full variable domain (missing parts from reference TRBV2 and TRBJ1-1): EPEVTQTPSHQVTQMGQEVILRCVPISNHLYFYWYRQILGQKVEFLVSFYNNEISEKSEIFDDQFSVERPDGSNFTLKIRSTKLEDSAMYFCASTSSREYTEAFFGQGTRLTVV.

DNA of the CDR3: TGTGCCAGCAGTTCGGGGTCCAGTATTGACACTGAAGCTTTCTTT. This gives the protein CASSSGSSIDTEAFF. The chain combines TRBV6-6 with TRBJ1-1, with D hard to call. The CDR3 runs to 15 residues. Germline CDR1 and CDR2: MNHNY and SVGAGI (reference sequence). Trimming removed 4 bases from V and 3 bases from J, with 15 bases in between.

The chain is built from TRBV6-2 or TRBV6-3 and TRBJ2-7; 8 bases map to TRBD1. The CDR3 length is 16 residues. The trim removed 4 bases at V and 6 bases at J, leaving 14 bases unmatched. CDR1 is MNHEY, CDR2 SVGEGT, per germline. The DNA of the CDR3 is TGTGCCAGCAGTTCAATGGACAGGGATTGGTTAAGCGAGCAGTACTTC. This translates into CASSSMDRDWLSEQYF.

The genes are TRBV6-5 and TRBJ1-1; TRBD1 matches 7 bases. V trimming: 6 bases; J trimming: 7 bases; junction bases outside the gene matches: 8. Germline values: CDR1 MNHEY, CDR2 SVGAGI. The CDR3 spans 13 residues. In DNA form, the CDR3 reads TGTGCCAGCAGCAGACAGGGTAACGGTGAAGCTTTCTTT. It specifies CASSRQGNGEAFF.

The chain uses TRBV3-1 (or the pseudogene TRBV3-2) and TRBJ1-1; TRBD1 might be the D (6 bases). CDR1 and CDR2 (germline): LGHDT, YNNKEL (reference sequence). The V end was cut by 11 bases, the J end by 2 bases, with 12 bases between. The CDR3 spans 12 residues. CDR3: CACSQGNTEAFF. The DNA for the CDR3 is TGTGCCTGCTCACAGGGAAACACTGAAGCTTTCTTT.

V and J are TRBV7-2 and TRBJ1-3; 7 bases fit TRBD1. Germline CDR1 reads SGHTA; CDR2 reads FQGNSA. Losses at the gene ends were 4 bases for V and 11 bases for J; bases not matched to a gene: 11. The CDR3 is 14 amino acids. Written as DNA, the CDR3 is TGTGCCAGCAGCTCCAGTGCCCACGGGACAGCCATATATTTT. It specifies CASSSSAHGTAIYF.

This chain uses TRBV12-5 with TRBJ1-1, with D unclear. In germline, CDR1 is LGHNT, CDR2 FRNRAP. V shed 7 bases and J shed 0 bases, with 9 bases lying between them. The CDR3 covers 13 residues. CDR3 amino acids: CASALTLNTEAFF. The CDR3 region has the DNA TGTGCTAGTGCCCTGACACTGAACACTGAAGCTTTCTTT.

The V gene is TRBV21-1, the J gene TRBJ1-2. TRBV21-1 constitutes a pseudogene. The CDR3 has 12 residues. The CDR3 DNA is TGTGCCAGCAGCAAGGTTGATACTCTTTACACCTTC. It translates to CASSKVDTLYTF.

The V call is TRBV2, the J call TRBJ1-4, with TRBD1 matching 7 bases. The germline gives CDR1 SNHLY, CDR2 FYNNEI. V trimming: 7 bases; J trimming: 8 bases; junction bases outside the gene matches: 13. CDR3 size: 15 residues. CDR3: CASIYDRALKEKLFF. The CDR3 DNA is TGTGCCAGCATTTACGACAGGGCCTTAAAGGAAAAACTGTTTTTT.

The CDR3 DNA sequence: TGCGCCAGCAGTGAGTTCTGGTCAGGGGGAATGGCCGGGGAGCTGTTTTTT. Amino acids: CASSEFWSGGMAGELFF. The chain carries TRBV10-1 and TRBJ2-2; TRBD1 aligns across 7 bases. CDR3 size: 17 residues. Germline trimming cut 1 base from V and 6 bases from J; bases unmatched to any gene: 11. The germline CDR1 and CDR2 sequences are WNHNN and SYGVQD (reference sequence).

The CDR3 sequence: CASSLGTSNYGYTF. The DNA of the CDR3 is TGTGCCAGCAGTTTGGGCACCTCTAACTATGGCTACACCTTC. The chain links TRBV27 to TRBJ1-2; D not resolved. The CDR3 length is 14 residues. Germline CDR1 reads MNHEY; CDR2 reads SMNVEV (reference sequence). Trimming took off 3 bases at V and 0 bases at J, with 8 bases between the two ends.